This T cell receptor (beta chain) is from a study of blood T cells in healthy people across ages. Study results and caveats: Both naive CD4+ cell counts and diversity were greater in long-lived donors than in aged donors.

It was with a sample-barcoded 5' primer and a J-beta primer mix that a second PCR of about 6 to 12 cycles was run. TCRdb reprocessed the 5' RACE reads with MiXCR, giving one entry per CDR3 protein. The table has 450,000 to 700,000 distinct CDR3 sequences, roughly 29% seen once. The CDR3 runs 17 residues. The V gene end was trimmed by 3 bases and the J gene end by 1 base; junction bases not matched to a gene: 13. Germline CDR1 and CDR2: DFQATT and SNEGSKA (reference sequence). About this clonotype itself: Its antigen is currently unknown.

Sequencing was carried out using blood. The rearrangement links TRBV20-1 to TRBJ2-5; TRBD1 aligns across 8 bases. This receptor was taken from a woman in her seventies in good health. The CDR3 is CSARGWDRRMVQETQYF. In DNA, the CDR3 is TGCAGTGCTAGGGGTTGGGACAGGCGGATGGTCCAAGAGACCCAGTACTTC.